The 15 T cell receptor beta chains reported below all come from one sample, sequenced in a study of blood T cell repertoires in COVID-19. Method: immunoSEQ multiplex PCR; TCRdb's copy keeps in-frame clones and lacks some. The sample holds about 260,000 clones, around 87% seen once. The specimen was peripheral blood. Receptors were obtained from a woman between 40 and 55 years old who had recovered from COVID-19.

The V gene is TRBV18, the J gene TRBJ2-1; D not resolved. The CDR3 length is 13 residues. Germline lookup yields CDR1 KGHSH and CDR2 LQKENI. Trimming left V 6 bases short and J 4 bases short, with 10 bases between. The CDR3 sequence: CASSIQDYNEQFF. For the CDR3, the DNA is TGTGCCAGCTCTATTCAGGATTACAATGAGCAGTTCTTC.

The CDR3 spells CASGPIQGDYGYTF. DNA for the CDR3: TGTGCTAGTGGACCGATACAGGGTGACTATGGCTACACCTTC. The genes are TRBV12-5 and TRBJ1-2, with a tentative D call TRBD1 (6 bases). The CDR3 spans 14 residues. The V gene lost 6 bases and the J gene lost 3 bases, with 14 bases spanning the gap. Germline lookup yields CDR1 LGHNT and CDR2 FRNRAP.

This clone was detected a few times. The V and J genes are TRBV13 and TRBJ1-2; tentative D call: TRBD1 (5 bases). This CDR3 contains 15 residues. V was shortened by 3 bases and J by 0 bases, with 11 bases between the two germline ends. Germline V gives CDR1 PRHDT, CDR2 FYEKMQ (reference sequence). The CDR3: CASSFQQVSNYGYTF. The CDR3 bases are TGTGCCAGCAGCTTCCAACAGGTGTCTAACTATGGCTACACCTTC. The whole variable domain, filled in from reference TRBV13 and TRBJ1-2, reads AAGVIQSPRHLIKEKRETATLKCYPIPRHDTVYWYQQGPGQDPQFLISFYEKMQSDKGSIPDRFSAQQFSDYHSELNMSSLELGDSALYFCASSFQQVSNYGYTFGSGTRLTVV.

Written as DNA, the CDR3 is TGTGCCAGCATGCGAGCGGGGGGCGGCCGAGAGACCCAGTACTTC. This codes for CASMRAGGGRETQYF. The chain recombines TRBV2 with TRBJ2-5; 9 positions agree with TRBD2. This CDR3 is built from 15 residues. Germline CDR1 reads SNHLY; CDR2 reads FYNNEI. V lost 7 bases to trimming and J lost 4 bases; unmatched junction nucleotides: 10.

This chain connects TRBV11-2 to TRBJ1-2; D might be TRBD1 (5 bases). The CDR3 runs 14 residues. V was shortened by 3 bases and J by 8 bases, with 16 bases between the two germline ends. Per germline, CDR1 SGHAT and CDR2 FQNNGV. The CDR3 sequence is CASSFPGPKGGYTF. CDR3 nucleotide sequence: TGTGCCAGCAGCTTCCCGGGCCCCAAGGGGGGCTACACCTTC.

The V and J genes are TRBV7-9 and TRBJ1-2, with D unresolved. The CDR3 consists of 12 residues. Germline CDR1 reads SEHNR; CDR2 reads FQNEAQ (reference sequence). The germline V and J ends were trimmed by 5 bases and 8 bases, with 12 bases remaining between them. The CDR3 bases are TGTGCCAGCAGCGCCCCCTTGAGGGGCTACACCTTC. Translated: CASSAPLRGYTF.

The rearrangement links TRBV5-1 to TRBJ2-6, with 8 nucleotides matching TRBD2. Germline lookup yields CDR1 SGHRS and CDR2 YFSETQ. V lost 9 bases, J lost 8 bases, and 13 bases stayed unmatched. The CDR3 extends over 15 amino acids. CDR3 region: CATPVGSGGSNVLTF. The CDR3 region has the DNA TGCGCCACTCCCGTTGGGAGCGGGGGCTCCAACGTCCTGACTTTC. Variable domain in full (rest from reference TRBV5-1 and TRBJ2-6): KAGVTQTPRYLIKTRGQQVTLSCSPISGHRSVSWYQQTPGQGLQFLFEYFSETQRNKGNFPGRFSGRQFSNSRSEMNVSTLELGDSALYLCATPVGSGGSNVLTFGAGSRLTVL.

Here the CDR3 reads CASSPVRHVNYGYTF. The CDR3 nucleotides are TGTGCCAGCAGCCCAGTCCGACACGTTAACTATGGCTACACCTTC. The genes are TRBV7-2 and TRBJ1-2; D gene ambiguous. V was pared by 5 bases and J by 1 base, with 14 bases between. This CDR3 has 15 amino acids. CDR1 is SGHTA and CDR2 is FQGNSA in the germline V gene.

The chain uses TRBV9 and TRBJ2-1, with 11 positions matching TRBD2. The CDR3 consists of 19 residues. After removal of 0 bases from V and 0 bases from J, the junction contained 8 bases not matched to a gene. CDR1 is SGDLS and CDR2 is YYNGEE in the germline V gene. CDR3 in DNA: TGTGCCAGCAGCGTAGTTGGTAGCGGGGGGGCTAACTCCTACAATGAGCAGTTCTTC. Translating gives CASSVVGSGGANSYNEQFF.

CDR3 loop: CSVEGLAVHKTQYF. CDR3 DNA sequence: TGCAGCGTTGAAGGACTAGCGGTTCACAAGACCCAGTACTTC. The V gene is TRBV29-1, the J gene TRBJ2-5, with TRBD2 matching over 9 bases. The V segment lost 1 base and the J segment 6 bases; nucleotides outside the gene matches: 6. The CDR3 extends over 14 amino acids. CDR1 and CDR2 from the germline V gene are SQVTM and ANQGSEA.

The chain carries TRBV2 and TRBJ1-2; TRBD1 might be the D (5 bases). V was shortened by 6 bases and J by 4 bases, with 21 bases between the two germline ends. The CDR3 consists of 16 residues. Germline CDR1 is SNHLY and CDR2 is FYNNEI. The CDR3 bases are TGTGCCAGCAGCTTTCCTCCAAACAGGCTGTCCTATGGCTACACCTTC. Encoded protein: CASSFPPNRLSYGYTF.

With respect to this clone: The sample contains more than one DNA sequence encoding this CDR3. The genes are TRBV18 and TRBJ2-5; D might be TRBD1 (5 bases). The germline CDR1 and CDR2 sequences are KGHSH and LQKENI. V was clipped by 3 bases and J by 5 bases, with 7 bases between them. The CDR3 consists of 12 residues. The CDR3 protein is CASSPAGETQYF. CDR3 sequence (DNA): TGTGCCAGCTCACCGGCAGGGGAGACCCAGTACTTC.

V is TRBV5-1 and J is TRBJ2-1; no definite D call. This CDR3 has 11 residues. V lost 6 bases and J lost 5, with 6 bases in between. Germline V gene lookup returns CDR1 SGHRS and CDR2 YFSETQ. The CDR3 loop reads CASITDNEQFF. In DNA form, the CDR3 reads TGCGCCAGCATCACAGACAATGAGCAGTTCTTC.

The rearrangement joins TRBV7-9 to TRBJ2-5; D unresolved. The CDR3 length is 15 residues. Looked up from germline, CDR1 is SEHNR and CDR2 is FQNEAQ (reference sequence). Trimming removed 2 bases at V and 3 bases at J, with 13 bases between. CDR3 amino acids: CASSLNLGGKETQYF. The CDR3, as DNA: TGTGCCAGCAGCTTAAACCTAGGCGGAAAAGAGACCCAGTACTTC.

The chain couples TRBV11-2 to TRBJ1-2; TRBD1 agrees at 10 bases. V lost 1 base to trimming and J lost 9 bases; unmatched junction nucleotides: 2. The CDR3 length is 13 residues. Germline CDR1 SGHAT, CDR2 FQNNGV. CDR3 amino acids: CASSLGDRGSYTF. The CDR3 DNA reads TGTGCCAGCAGCTTAGGGGACAGGGGAAGCTACACCTTC.